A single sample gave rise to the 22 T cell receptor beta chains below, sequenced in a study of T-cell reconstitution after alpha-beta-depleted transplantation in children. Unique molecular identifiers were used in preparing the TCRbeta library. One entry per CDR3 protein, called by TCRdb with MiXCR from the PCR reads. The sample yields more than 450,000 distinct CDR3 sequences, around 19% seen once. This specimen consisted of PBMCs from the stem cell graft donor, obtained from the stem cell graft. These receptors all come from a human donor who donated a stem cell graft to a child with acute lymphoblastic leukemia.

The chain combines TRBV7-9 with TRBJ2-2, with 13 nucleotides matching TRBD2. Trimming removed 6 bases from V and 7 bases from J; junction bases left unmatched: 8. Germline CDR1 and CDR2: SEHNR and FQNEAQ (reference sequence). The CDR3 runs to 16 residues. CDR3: CASRTGLAGESGELFF. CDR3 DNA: TGTGCCAGCAGAACCGGACTAGCGGGGGAGAGCGGGGAGCTGTTTTTT.

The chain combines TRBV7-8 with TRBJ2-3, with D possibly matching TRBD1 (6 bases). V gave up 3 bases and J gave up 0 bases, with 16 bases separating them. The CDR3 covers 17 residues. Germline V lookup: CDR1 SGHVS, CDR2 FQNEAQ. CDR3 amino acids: CASSFSGVGPSTDTQYF. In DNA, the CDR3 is TGTGCCAGCAGCTTTTCAGGGGTCGGACCTAGCACAGATACGCAGTATTTT.

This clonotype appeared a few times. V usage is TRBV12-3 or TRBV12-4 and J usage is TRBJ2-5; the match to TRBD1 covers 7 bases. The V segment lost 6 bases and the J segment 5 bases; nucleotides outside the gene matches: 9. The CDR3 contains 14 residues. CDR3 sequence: CASRHRGPEETQYF. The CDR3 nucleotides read TGTGCCAGCAGGCACAGGGGTCCGGAGGAGACCCAGTACTTC.

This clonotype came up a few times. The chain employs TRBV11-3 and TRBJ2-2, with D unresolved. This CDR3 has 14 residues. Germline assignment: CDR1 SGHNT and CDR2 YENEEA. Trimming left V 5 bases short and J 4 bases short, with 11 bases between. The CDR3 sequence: CASSRLFSTGELFF. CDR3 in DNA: TGTGCCAGCAGCCGACTCTTTTCCACCGGGGAGCTGTTTTTT.

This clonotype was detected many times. This CDR3 is CASSLALAGETQYF. CDR3 sequence (DNA): TGTGCCAGCAGCTTAGCTCTAGCTGGAGAGACCCAGTACTTC. The chain combines TRBV7-2 with TRBJ2-5; tentative D call: TRBD2 (5 bases). The CDR3 is 14 residues long. Germline loops: CDR1 SGHTA, CDR2 FQGNSA. V lost 0 bases, J lost 4 bases, and 9 bases lay in between.

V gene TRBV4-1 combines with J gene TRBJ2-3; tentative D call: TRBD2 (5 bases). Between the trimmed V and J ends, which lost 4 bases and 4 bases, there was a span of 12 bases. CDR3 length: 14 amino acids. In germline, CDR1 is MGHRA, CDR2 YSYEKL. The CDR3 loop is CASSPRTESDTQYF. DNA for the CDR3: TGCGCCAGCAGCCCGCGGACTGAATCAGATACGCAGTATTTT.

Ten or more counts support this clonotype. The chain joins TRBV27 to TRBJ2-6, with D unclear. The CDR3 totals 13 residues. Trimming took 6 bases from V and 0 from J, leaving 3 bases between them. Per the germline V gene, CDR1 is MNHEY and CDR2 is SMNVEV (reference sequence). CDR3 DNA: TGTGCCAGCAGGCCCTCTGGGGCCAACGTCCTGACTTTC. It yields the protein CASRPSGANVLTF.

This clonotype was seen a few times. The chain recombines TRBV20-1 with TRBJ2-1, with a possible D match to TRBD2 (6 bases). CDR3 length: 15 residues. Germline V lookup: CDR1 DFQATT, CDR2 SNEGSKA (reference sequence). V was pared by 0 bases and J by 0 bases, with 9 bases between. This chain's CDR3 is CSARDTGVSYNEQFF. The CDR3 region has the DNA TGCAGTGCTAGAGATACGGGAGTCTCCTACAATGAGCAGTTCTTC.

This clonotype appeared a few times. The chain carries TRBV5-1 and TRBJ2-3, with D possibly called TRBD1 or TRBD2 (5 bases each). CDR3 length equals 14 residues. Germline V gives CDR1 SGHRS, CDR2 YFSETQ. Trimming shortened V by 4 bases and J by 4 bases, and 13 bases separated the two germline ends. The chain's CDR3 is CASSPLRGADTQYF. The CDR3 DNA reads TGCGCCAGCAGCCCACTCCGGGGCGCAGATACGCAGTATTTT.

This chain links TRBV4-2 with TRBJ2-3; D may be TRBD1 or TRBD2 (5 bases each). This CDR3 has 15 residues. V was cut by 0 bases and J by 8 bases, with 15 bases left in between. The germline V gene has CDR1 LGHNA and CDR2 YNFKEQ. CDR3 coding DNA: TGTGCCAGCAGCCAAGATCGGGGCAAAGAGGCTACGCAGTATTTT. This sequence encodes CASSQDRGKEATQYF.

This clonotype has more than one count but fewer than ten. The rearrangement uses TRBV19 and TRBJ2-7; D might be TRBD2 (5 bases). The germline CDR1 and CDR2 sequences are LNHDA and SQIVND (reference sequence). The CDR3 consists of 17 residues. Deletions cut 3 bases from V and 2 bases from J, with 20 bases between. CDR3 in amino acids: CASSIRLFGSGTYEQYF. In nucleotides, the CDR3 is TGTGCCAGTAGTATTCGACTCTTCGGGTCGGGGACCTACGAGCAGTACTTC.

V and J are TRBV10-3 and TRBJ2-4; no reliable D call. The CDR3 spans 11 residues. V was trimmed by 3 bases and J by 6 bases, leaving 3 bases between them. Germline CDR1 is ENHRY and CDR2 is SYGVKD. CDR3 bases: TGTGCCATCAGTGACCGAAACATTCAGTACTTC. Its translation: CAISDRNIQYF.

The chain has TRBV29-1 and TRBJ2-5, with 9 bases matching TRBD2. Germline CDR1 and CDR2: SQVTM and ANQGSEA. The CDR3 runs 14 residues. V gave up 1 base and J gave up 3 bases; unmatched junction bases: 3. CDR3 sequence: CSVEGGREEETQYF. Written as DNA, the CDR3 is TGCAGCGTTGAAGGCGGGAGGGAGGAAGAGACCCAGTACTTC.

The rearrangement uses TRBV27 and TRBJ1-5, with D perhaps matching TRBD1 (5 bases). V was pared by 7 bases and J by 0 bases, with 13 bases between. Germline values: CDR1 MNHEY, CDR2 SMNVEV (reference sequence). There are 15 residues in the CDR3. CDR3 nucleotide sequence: TGTGCCAGCAAAGAGACAGAAACTAGCAATCAGCCCCAGCATTTT. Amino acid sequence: CASKETETSNQPQHF.

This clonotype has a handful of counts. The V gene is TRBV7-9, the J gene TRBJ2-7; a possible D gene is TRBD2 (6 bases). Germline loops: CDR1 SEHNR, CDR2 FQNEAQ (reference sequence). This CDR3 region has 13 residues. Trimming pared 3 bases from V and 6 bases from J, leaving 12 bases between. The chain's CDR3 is CASSLGGESEQYF. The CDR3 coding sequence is TGTGCCAGCAGCTTGGGGGGAGAGTCCGAGCAGTACTTC.

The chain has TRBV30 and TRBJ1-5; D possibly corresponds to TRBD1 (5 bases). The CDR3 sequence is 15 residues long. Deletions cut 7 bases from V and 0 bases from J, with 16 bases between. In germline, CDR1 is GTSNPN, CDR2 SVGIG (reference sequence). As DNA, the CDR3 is TGTGCCTACCCCGGGGACCCCTATAGCAATCAGCCCCAGCATTTT. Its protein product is CAYPGDPYSNQPQHF.

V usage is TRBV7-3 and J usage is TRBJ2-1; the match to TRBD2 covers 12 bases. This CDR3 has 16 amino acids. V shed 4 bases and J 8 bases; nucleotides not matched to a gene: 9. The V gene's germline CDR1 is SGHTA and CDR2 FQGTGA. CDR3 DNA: TGTGCCAGCAGCTCGGGACTAGCGGGCCGTAGAGATGAGCAGTTCTTC. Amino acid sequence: CASSSGLAGRRDEQFF.

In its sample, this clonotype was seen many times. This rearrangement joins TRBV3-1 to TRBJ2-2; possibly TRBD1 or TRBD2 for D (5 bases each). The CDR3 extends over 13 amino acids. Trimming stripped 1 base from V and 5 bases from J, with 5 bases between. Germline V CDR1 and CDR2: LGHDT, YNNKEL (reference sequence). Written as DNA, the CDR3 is TGTGCCAGCAGCCAAGGGGGGACCGGGGAGCTGTTTTTT. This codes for CASSQGGTGELFF. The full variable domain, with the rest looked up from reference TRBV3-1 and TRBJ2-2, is DTAVSQTPKYLVTQMGNDKSIKCEQNLGHDTMYWYKQDSKKFLKIMFSYNNKELIINETVPNRFSPKSPDKAHLNLHINSLELGDSAVYFCASSQGGTGELFFGEGSRLTVL.

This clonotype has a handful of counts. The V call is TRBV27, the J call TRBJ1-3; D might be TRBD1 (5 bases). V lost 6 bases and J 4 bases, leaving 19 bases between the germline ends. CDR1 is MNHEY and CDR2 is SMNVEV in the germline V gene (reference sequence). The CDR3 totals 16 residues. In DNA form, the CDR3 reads TGTGCCAGCAGCCCGCGGGGGACCTCCGGAGGAAACACCATATATTTT. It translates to CASSPRGTSGGNTIYF.

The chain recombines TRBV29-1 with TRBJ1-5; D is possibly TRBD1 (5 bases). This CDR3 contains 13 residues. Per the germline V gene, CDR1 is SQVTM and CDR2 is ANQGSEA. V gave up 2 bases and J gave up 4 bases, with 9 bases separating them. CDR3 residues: CSVEIRQNQPQHF. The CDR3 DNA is TGCAGCGTTGAAATAAGACAGAATCAGCCCCAGCATTTT.

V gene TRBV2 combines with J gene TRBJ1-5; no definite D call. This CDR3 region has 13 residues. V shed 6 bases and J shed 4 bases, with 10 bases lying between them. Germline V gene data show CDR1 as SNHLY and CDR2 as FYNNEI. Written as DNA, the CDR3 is TGTGCCAGCAGCTCCGTCCCGAATCAGCCCCAGCATTTT. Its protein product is CASSSVPNQPQHF.

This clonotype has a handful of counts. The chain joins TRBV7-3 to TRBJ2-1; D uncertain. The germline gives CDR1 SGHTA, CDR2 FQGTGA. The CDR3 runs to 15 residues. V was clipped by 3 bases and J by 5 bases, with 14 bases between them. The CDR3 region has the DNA TGTGCCAGCAGCTTGCCCTCCCATGGGCACAATGAGCAGTTCTTC. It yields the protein CASSLPSHGHNEQFF. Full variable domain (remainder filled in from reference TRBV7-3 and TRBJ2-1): GAGVSQTPSNKVTEKGKYVELRCDPISGHTALYWYRQSLGQGPEFLIYFQGTGAADDSGLPNDRFFAVRPEGSVSTLKIQRTERGDSAVYLCASSLPSHGHNEQFFGPGTRLTVL.